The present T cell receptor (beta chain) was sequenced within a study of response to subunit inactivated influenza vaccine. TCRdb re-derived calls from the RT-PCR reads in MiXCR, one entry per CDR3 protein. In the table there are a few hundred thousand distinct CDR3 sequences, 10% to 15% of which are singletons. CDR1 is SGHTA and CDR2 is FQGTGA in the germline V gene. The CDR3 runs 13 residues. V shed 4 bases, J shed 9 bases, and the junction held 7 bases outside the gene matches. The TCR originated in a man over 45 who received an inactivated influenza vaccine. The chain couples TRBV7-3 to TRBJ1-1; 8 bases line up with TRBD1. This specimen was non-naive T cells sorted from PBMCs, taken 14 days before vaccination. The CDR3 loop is CASSSGQAEQAFF. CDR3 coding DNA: TGTGCCAGCAGCTCGGGACAGGCCGAACAAGCTTTCTTT.